A selection of T cell receptor beta chains follows, all from one sample in a study of blood T cells in healthy people across ages. TCRdb re-analysed the 5' RACE reads in MiXCR, keeping a single row per CDR3 protein. The data hold around 990,000 distinct CDR3 sequences, with more than 30% observed a single time. The sample taken for sequencing was blood. The receptors were gathered from a man between 18 and 29 years old in good health. Each CDR3 is given with its conserved first and last residue. The D gene is left open where the match is weak. Clone sizes are given selectively: once, few, many, or a class where the clone is expanded.

j_gene: TRBJ2-2
abundance: few
d_gene: TRBD1
v_gene: TRBV20-1
CDR3aa: CSASSTGSGELFF
CDR3nt: TGCAGTGCCAGTTCGACAGGGTCCGGGGAGCTGTTTTTT

j_gene: TRBJ1-5
abundance: NA
d_gene: NA
v_gene: TRBV20-1
CDR3aa: CSAFDSGNQPQHF
CDR3nt: TGCAGTGCTTTTGACAGCGGCAATCAGCCCCAGCATTTT

j_gene: TRBJ2-1
abundance: few
d_gene: NA
v_gene: TRBV14
CDR3aa: CASSLMRHNEQFF
CDR3nt: TGTGCCAGCAGCCTAATGAGACACAATGAGCAGTTCTTC

j_gene: TRBJ1-2
abundance: few
d_gene: NA
v_gene: TRBV29-1
CDR3aa: CSVGMANYGYTF
CDR3nt: TGCAGCGTCGGGATGGCTAACTATGGCTACACCTTC

j_gene: TRBJ1-1
abundance: once
d_gene: TRBD1
v_gene: TRBV6-5
CDR3aa: CASRQQGRNTEAFF
CDR3nt: TGTGCCAGCAGGCAACAGGGGAGGAACACTGAAGCTTTCTTT

j_gene: TRBJ2-7
abundance: few
d_gene: NA
v_gene: TRBV7-2
CDR3aa: CASSLAMRAYEQYF
CDR3nt: TGTGCCAGCAGCTTAGCGATGAGGGCCTACGAGCAGTACTTC

j_gene: TRBJ1-2
abundance: NA
d_gene: TRBD1
v_gene: TRBV12-5
CDR3aa: CASGFRGRNYGYTF
CDR3nt: TGTGCTAGTGGTTTCAGGGGGCGCAACTATGGCTACACCTTC

j_gene: TRBJ1-2
abundance: NA
d_gene: TRBD1
v_gene: TRBV5-1
CDR3aa: CASSTDRVEGYTF
CDR3nt: TGCGCCAGCAGCACGGACAGGGTGGAAGGCTACACCTTC

j_gene: TRBJ2-7
abundance: few
d_gene: TRBD1
v_gene: TRBV6-2/TRBV6-3
CDR3aa: CASSGQGSEQYF
CDR3nt: TGTGCCAGCAGTGGACAGGGCTCGGAGCAGTACTTC

j_gene: TRBJ1-2
abundance: NA
d_gene: NA
v_gene: TRBV12-3/TRBV12-4
CDR3aa: CASSTSGQTSYGYTF
CDR3nt: TGTGCCAGCAGTACCTCTGGACAAACGAGCTATGGCTACACCTTC

j_gene: TRBJ2-7
abundance: few
d_gene: NA
v_gene: TRBV28
CDR3aa: CASRRDTGVLYEQYF
CDR3nt: TGTGCCAGCAGGCGAGACACAGGAGTCCTCTACGAGCAGTACTTC

j_gene: TRBJ2-1
abundance: NA
d_gene: NA
v_gene: TRBV2
CDR3aa: CASNTLVGTQEQFF
CDR3nt: TGTGCCAGCAACACCCTGGTAGGGACACAAGAGCAGTTCTTC

j_gene: TRBJ2-3
abundance: NA
d_gene: TRBD2
v_gene: TRBV29-1
CDR3aa: CSVETGLAGVTDTQYF
CDR3nt: TGCAGCGTTGAGACCGGACTAGCGGGGGTCACAGATACGCAGTATTTT

j_gene: TRBJ2-7
abundance: NA
d_gene: TRBD1
v_gene: TRBV29-1
CDR3aa: CSVVSSSRGFEQYF
CDR3nt: TGCAGCGTCGTCTCGAGTTCCAGGGGGTTCGAGCAGTACTTC

j_gene: TRBJ2-5
abundance: NA
d_gene: TRBD1
v_gene: TRBV18
CDR3aa: CASGTGDETQYF
CDR3nt: TGTGCCAGCGGGACAGGGGATGAGACCCAGTACTTC

j_gene: TRBJ1-1
abundance: few
d_gene: NA
v_gene: TRBV20-1
CDR3aa: CSASRGGLDTEAFF
CDR3nt: TGCAGTGCTAGCCGGGGAGGATTAGACACTGAAGCTTTCTTT

j_gene: TRBJ1-1
abundance: once
d_gene: NA
v_gene: TRBV5-4
CDR3aa: CASSLGVSGHTEAFF
CDR3nt: TGTGCCAGCAGCTTGGGTGTAAGTGGGCACACTGAAGCTTTCTTT

j_gene: TRBJ1-4
abundance: few
d_gene: NA
v_gene: TRBV7-9
CDR3aa: CASSQMTGATNEKLFF
CDR3nt: TGTGCCAGCAGCCAAATGACAGGTGCAACTAATGAAAAACTGTTTTTT

j_gene: TRBJ2-1
abundance: NA
d_gene: TRBD2
v_gene: TRBV20-1
CDR3aa: CSAIRLAGHNEQFF
CDR3nt: TGCAGTGCTATCCGCCTAGCGGGGCACAATGAGCAGTTCTTC

j_gene: TRBJ2-7
abundance: NA
d_gene: NA
v_gene: TRBV7-9
CDR3aa: CASSLVQVRPYEQYF
CDR3nt: TGTGCCAGCAGCTTAGTACAGGTGCGGCCCTACGAGCAGTACTTC

j_gene: TRBJ2-6
abundance: few
d_gene: NA
v_gene: TRBV9
CDR3aa: CASSASAGANVLTF
CDR3nt: TGTGCCAGCAGCGCAAGCGCTGGGGCCAACGTCCTGACTTTC

j_gene: TRBJ2-5
abundance: few
d_gene: TRBD1
v_gene: TRBV12-3/TRBV12-4
CDR3aa: CASSANRGGSGETQYF
CDR3nt: TGTGCCAGCAGTGCCAACAGGGGCGGGTCGGGGGAGACCCAGTACTTC

j_gene: TRBJ1-5
abundance: NA
d_gene: NA
v_gene: TRBV6-1
CDR3aa: CASSDILFQPQHF
CDR3nt: TGTGCCAGCAGTGATATTTTGTTTCAGCCCCAGCATTTT

j_gene: TRBJ2-3
abundance: few
d_gene: TRBD2
v_gene: TRBV20-1
CDR3aa: CSARDLRLAGGSSTDTQYF
CDR3nt: TGCAGTGCTAGAGATTTGAGGCTAGCGGGGGGATCGAGCACAGATACGCAGTATTTT

j_gene: TRBJ2-1
abundance: few
d_gene: NA
v_gene: TRBV2
CDR3aa: CASIIALHEQFF
CDR3nt: TGTGCCAGCATTATAGCACTGCATGAGCAGTTCTTC

j_gene: TRBJ2-1
abundance: few
d_gene: NA
v_gene: TRBV3-1
CDR3aa: CASSQSDPGDEQFF
CDR3nt: TGTGCCAGCAGCCAAAGCGACCCGGGGGATGAGCAGTTCTTC